The entry that follows covers one T cell receptor beta chain sequence. The assay was immunoSEQ multiplex PCR, and TCRdb's table has in-frame clones only and misses some. The sample has approximately 210,000 clones, over 65% seen once. With 1 base removed from V and 8 bases from J, the gap between germline ends came to 5 bases. This CDR3 is 11 amino acids long. The data were obtained in a study of blood T cell repertoires in COVID-19. This TCR came from a woman between 55 and 75 years old who had recovered from COVID-19. This chain joins TRBV12-3 or TRBV12-4 and TRBJ1-1; a weak D match, TRBD1 (5 bases). Sequenced: PBMCs or T cells enriched from blood (not recorded which). CDR3 in DNA: TGTGCCAGCAGTTTAGAGGGGGAAGCTTTCTTT. This translates into CASSLEGEAFF.